These 20 T cell receptor beta chains came from one sample sequenced in a study of TIL therapy for anti-PD-1-resistant metastatic lung cancer. Time point given: pre-treatment sample, taken before nivolumab and TIL therapy. The libraries were made with immunoSEQ v3. The assay was immunoSEQ multiplex PCR, and TCRdb's table has in-frame clones only and misses some. The data show tens of thousands of clones, 86% seen once. Sequenced here: blood, sampled at baseline. The origin of the receptors is a person between 25 and 80 years old with non-small cell lung cancer.

V is TRBV11-2 and J is TRBJ1-2; unclear D gene. The germline gives CDR1 SGHAT, CDR2 FQNNGV. The CDR3 is 16 residues long. Trimming cost V 1 base and J 3 bases, with 15 bases left between them. The CDR3 spells CASSLGRRGTDYGYTF. The CDR3 DNA sequence: TGTGCCAGCAGCTTAGGGAGACGGGGAACCGACTATGGCTACACCTTC.

J is TRBJ2-2 and V is TRBV7-2; weak D call: TRBD2 (6 bases). The ends were cut back, 6 bases at V and 3 bases at J, with 14 bases in the middle. This CDR3 region has 15 residues. CDR1 and CDR2 from the germline V gene are SGHTA and FQGNSA. The DNA for the CDR3 is TGTGCCAGCAGGGAGGGGTTTGCGGACACCGGGGAGCTGTTTTTT. It is translated as CASREGFADTGELFF.

The gene calls are TRBV12-3 or TRBV12-4 and TRBJ2-7; possibly TRBD1 or TRBD2 for D (5 bases each). Trimming took 3 bases from V and 3 from J, leaving 6 bases between them. The CDR3 spans 12 residues. As DNA, the CDR3 is TGTGCCAGCAGTTTTGGGGGCTACGAGCAGTACTTC. Translation gives CASSFGGYEQYF.

V gene TRBV27 combines with J gene TRBJ2-7, with 13 bases matching TRBD2. Trimming at V came to 4 bases and at J to 9 bases, leaving 6 bases not matched to a gene. CDR1 is MNHEY, CDR2 SMNVEV, per germline (reference sequence). CDR3 length: 14 residues. The CDR3 region has the DNA TGTGCCAGCAGTTCTGGACTAGCGGGAGTCGTGCAGTACTTC. This encodes CASSSGLAGVVQYF.

The rearrangement links TRBV5-1 to TRBJ2-2; a weak D match, TRBD1 (6 bases). Trimming took off 0 bases at V and 1 base at J, with 13 bases between the two ends. Germline CDR1 is SGHRS and CDR2 is YFSETQ. The CDR3 length is 17 residues. CDR3 region: CASSLAPGAENTGELFF. The CDR3 DNA follows: TGCGCCAGCAGCTTGGCCCCAGGGGCTGAGAACACCGGGGAGCTGTTTTTT.

The V gene is TRBV30, the J gene TRBJ1-1; D not resolved. The CDR3 is 12 amino acids. With 0 bases removed from V and 4 bases from J, the gap between germline ends came to 6 bases. Per the germline V gene, CDR1 is GTSNPN and CDR2 is SVGIG (reference sequence). The CDR3 nucleotides are TGTGCCTGGAGTGTCGGAGGCACTGAAGCTTTCTTT. Translated: CAWSVGGTEAFF.

The gene calls are TRBV28 and TRBJ2-7, with 9 positions matching TRBD1. The CDR3 runs to 15 residues. The V gene end was trimmed by 5 bases and the J gene end by 6 bases; junction bases not matched to a gene: 11. CDR1 is MDHEN and CDR2 is SYDVKM in the germline V gene. CDR3 in DNA: TGTGCCAGCAGTCCAACAGGGGGCGAGTTCCTCGAGCAGTACTTC. Translating it yields CASSPTGGEFLEQYF.

The gene calls are TRBV30 and TRBJ1-2, with D unclear. V shed 4 bases and J shed 0 bases, with 9 bases lying between them. The CDR3 has 13 amino acids. The germline gives CDR1 GTSNPN, CDR2 SVGIG (reference sequence). CDR3: CAWNGSPNYGYTF. Here the CDR3 DNA reads TGTGCCTGGAATGGTAGTCCTAACTATGGCTACACCTTC.

The chain has TRBV5-4 and TRBJ2-7; maybe TRBD1 (6 bases). The CDR3 contains 14 residues. Trimming left V 3 bases short and J 2 bases short, with 12 bases between. Germline V gene sequence: CDR1 SGHNT, CDR2 YYREEE (reference sequence). The CDR3 is CASSSGDTPYEQYF. Here the CDR3 DNA reads TGTGCCAGCAGCTCAGGGGACACACCCTACGAGCAGTACTTC.

This chain joins TRBV9 and TRBJ1-1; D unresolved. The CDR3 is 13 residues long. From germline, CDR1 is SGDLS and CDR2 YYNGEE. With 0 bases removed from V and 4 bases from J, the gap between germline ends came to 7 bases. CDR3 coding DNA: TGTGCCAGCAGCGTAGCGTGGGGCACTGAAGCTTTCTTT. It yields the protein CASSVAWGTEAFF.

The CDR3 spells CAWSVSRGGYTF. In DNA, the CDR3 is TGTGCCTGGAGTGTGTCCCGAGGAGGCTACACCTTC. The chain couples TRBV30 to TRBJ1-2; no clear D. The ends were cut back, 0 bases at V and 8 bases at J, with 10 bases in the middle. CDR1 and CDR2 from the germline V gene are GTSNPN and SVGIG (reference sequence). The CDR3 sequence is 12 residues long.

The rearrangement joins TRBV12-2 to TRBJ2-1. TRBV12-2 corresponds to a pseudogene. CDR3 length equals 15 residues. The CDR3 nucleotides read TGTGCAAGTCGCCCACCGGGGCCCTCCTACAATGAGCAGTTCTTC. Its translation is CASRPPGPSYNEQFF.

This chain uses TRBV7-9 with TRBJ2-7; either TRBD1 or TRBD2 may supply D (6 bases each). The CDR3 is 12 residues long. Per the germline V gene, CDR1 is SEHNR and CDR2 is FQNEAQ (reference sequence). Trimming stripped 4 bases from V and 7 bases from J, with 11 bases between. The CDR3 coding sequence is TGTGCCAGCAGCTGGGGGGCTTGTGAGCAGTACTTC. Translating gives CASSWGACEQYF.

J is TRBJ1-1 and V is TRBV28; D gene uncertain. The V end lost 8 bases, the J end lost 2 bases, and 15 bases lay between the germline ends. CDR1 is MDHEN, CDR2 SYDVKM, per germline. The CDR3 length is 14 residues. DNA of the CDR3: TGTGCCAGCGGGCGAATTAGAAAAAACACTGAAGCTTTCTTT. Translated: CASGRIRKNTEAFF.

This clone was seen only a few times. The chain uses TRBV2 and TRBJ1-1, with D unclear. Germline CDR1 SNHLY, CDR2 FYNNEI. The V end lost 2 bases, the J end lost 2 bases, and 15 bases lay between the germline ends. The CDR3 spans 16 residues. CDR3 DNA: TGTGCCAGCAGTGAAATGAAACCCTATATTAACACTGAAGCTTTCTTT. This translates into CASSEMKPYINTEAFF. Combining the CDR3 with reference TRBV2 and TRBJ1-1 gives the whole variable domain EPEVTQTPSHQVTQMGQEVILRCVPISNHLYFYWYRQILGQKVEFLVSFYNNEISEKSEIFDDQFSVERPDGSNFTLKIRSTKLEDSAMYFCASSEMKPYINTEAFFGQGTRLTVV.

The sample holds a few counts of this clone. The rearrangement links TRBV9 to TRBJ2-7; 11 nucleotides agree with TRBD1. Germline V lookup: CDR1 SGDLS, CDR2 YYNGEE. The CDR3 covers 15 residues. Germline trimming cut 0 bases from V and 3 bases from J; bases unmatched to any gene: 2. CDR3 region: CASSVGGTGGYEQYF. The DNA of the CDR3 is TGTGCCAGCAGCGTAGGCGGGACAGGGGGCTACGAGCAGTACTTC.

The chain is built from TRBV28 and TRBJ2-7; the match to TRBD1 covers 9 bases. V shed 5 bases, J shed 5 bases, and the junction held 7 bases outside the gene matches. The CDR3 is made up of 14 amino acids. The germline gives CDR1 MDHEN, CDR2 SYDVKM. The CDR3, as DNA: TGTGCCAGCAGTACATACAGGGGGCGCGACGAGCAGTACTTC. Encoded protein: CASSTYRGRDEQYF.

The chain couples TRBV23-1 to TRBJ2-6; tentatively, D is TRBD1 (5 bases). TRBV23-1 is treated as an ORF (open reading frame) with a function not yet certain. V lost 7 bases and J 3 bases, leaving 13 bases between the germline ends. The CDR3 has 15 residues. The CDR3 nucleotides read TGCGCCAGCAAGACCCCAGGGTGTGGGGCCAACGTCCTGACTTTC. It specifies CASKTPGCGANVLTF.

The V and J genes are TRBV29-1 and TRBJ2-3; 15 bases map to TRBD2. The CDR3 covers 18 residues. The J segment lost 2 bases and the V segment lost 7 bases, leaving 13 bases of the junction unmatched. The V gene's germline CDR1 is SQVTM and CDR2 ANQGSEA. CDR3 bases: TGCAGCGCCACAGGACTAGCGGGGGGGCCGCGGTCCACAGATACGCAGTATTTT. Translated, it gives CSATGLAGGPRSTDTQYF.

The genes are TRBV18 and TRBJ2-7; 9 bases fit TRBD1. CDR1 KGHSH and CDR2 LQKENI come from the germline V gene. CDR3 length: 15 amino acids. The V and J ends lost 5 bases and 4 bases, in that order; junction bases with no gene match: 9. CDR3 nucleotide sequence: TGTGCCAGCTCATCCTCCGGGACAGGGAGTTACGAGCAGTACTTC. This gives the protein CASSSSGTGSYEQYF. Complete variable domain (other parts from reference TRBV18 and TRBJ2-7): NAGVMQNPRHLVRRRGQEARLRCSPMKGHSHVYWYRQLPEEGLKFMVYLQKENIIDESGMPKERFSAEFPKEGPSILRIQQVVRGDSAAYFCASSSSGTGSYEQYFGPGTRLTVT.